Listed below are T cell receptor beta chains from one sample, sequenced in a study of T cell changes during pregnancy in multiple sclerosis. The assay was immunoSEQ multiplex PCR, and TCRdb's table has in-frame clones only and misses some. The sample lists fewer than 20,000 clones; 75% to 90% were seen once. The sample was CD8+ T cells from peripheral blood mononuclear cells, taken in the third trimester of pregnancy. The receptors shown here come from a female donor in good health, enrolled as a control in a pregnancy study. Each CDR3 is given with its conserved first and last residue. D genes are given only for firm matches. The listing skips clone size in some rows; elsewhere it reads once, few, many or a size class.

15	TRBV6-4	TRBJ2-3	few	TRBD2	TGTGCCAGCAGTGAGGCGGGGGGTAACACAGATACGCAGTATTTT	CASSEAGGNTDTQYF
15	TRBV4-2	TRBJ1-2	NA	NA	TGTGCCAGCAGCCGCGCAGAGCCTAGAGGGAATGGCTACACCTTC	CASSRAEPRGNGYTF
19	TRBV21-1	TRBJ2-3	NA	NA	TGTGCCAGCAGCGAACCGGGACTAGCGGGGCCCTCCCGTACAGATACGCAGTATTTT	CASSEPGLAGPSRTDTQYF
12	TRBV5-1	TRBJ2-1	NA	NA	TGCGCCAGCAGCAACAGGGTTAATGAGCAGTTCTTC	CASSNRVNEQFF
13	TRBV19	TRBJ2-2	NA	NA	TGTGCCAGTGGTCAGGGGTCGGGCGGGGAGCTGTTTTTT	CASGQGSGGELFF
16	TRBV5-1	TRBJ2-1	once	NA	TGCGCCAGCAGCTTGGTAGGGACTGTAGCCTACAATGAGCAGTTCTTC	CASSLVGTVAYNEQFF
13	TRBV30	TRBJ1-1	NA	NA	TGTGCCTGGAGTGCGAGGGAGTTTAATGAAGCTTTCTTT	CAWSAREFNEAFF
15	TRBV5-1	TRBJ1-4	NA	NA	TGCGCCAGCAGCTTGGAAGGGGGTGTAGGTGAAAAACTGTTTTTT	CASSLEGGVGEKLFF
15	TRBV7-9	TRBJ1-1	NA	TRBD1	TGTGCCAGCAGCTTAGGACAGGGGTTGAACACTGAAGCTTTCTTT	CASSLGQGLNTEAFF
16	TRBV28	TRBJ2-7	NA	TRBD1	TGTGCCAGCAGTTTATACGCGACAGGGGTGAGGTACGAGCAGTACTTC	CASSLYATGVRYEQYF
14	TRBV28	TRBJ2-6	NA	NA	TGTGCCAGCACCCAGGGGCCTGGGGCCAACGTCCTGACTTTC	CASTQGPGANVLTF
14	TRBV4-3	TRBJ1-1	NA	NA	TGCGCCAGCAGCCAAGACAACTGGAGCACTGAAGCTTTCTTT	CASSQDNWSTEAFF
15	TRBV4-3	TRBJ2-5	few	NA	TGCGCCAGCAGCCTAGGCAGGGAGGGGGGAGAGACCCAGTACTTC	CASSLGREGGETQYF
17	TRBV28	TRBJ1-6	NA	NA	TGTGCCAGCAGTTTTCCGTCGACAGGCCTGGGGGATTCACCCCTCCACTTT	CASSFPSTGLGDSPLHF
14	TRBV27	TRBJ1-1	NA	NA	TGTGCCAGCAGTTTCGGGGCAGGGGTTACTGAAGCTTTCTTT	CASSFGAGVTEAFF
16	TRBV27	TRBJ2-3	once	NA	TGTGCCAGCAGTTTAACAACGGACTTCCTCACAGATACGCAGTATTTT	CASSLTTDFLTDTQYF